This T cell receptor beta chain stems from a study of beta chain features in type 1 diabetes (dated by TCRdb to the late 2010s). For the wider study: Mean age, gender distribution, total cell number and subset yield were not different between patients and healthy donors. A total of around 110,000,000 sorted cells were examined across all samples, and RNA yield correlated strongly with the number of cells per subset. The study compared the TCRB repertoires of sorted circulating CD4+ T cell subsets in recently diagnosed type 1 diabetes patients with those in matched healthy donors. Regulatory and stem cell-like memory subsets were obtained from only 8 patients and roughly 8 healthy donors, while naive and central memory subsets were obtained from all 30 or so donors. What the research found in general, with its limitations: The naive, central memory and regulatory TCRB repertoires appeared to resemble one another more closely among patients than among healthy donors. Because cDNA rather than genomic DNA was sequenced, highly expressing activated cells could have been over-represented, although no difference in activation and CD3 levels was found between groups. Fewer insertions and more nucleotide deletions at VDJ recombination sites were observed in patients with type 1 diabetes, implying thymic rearrangement abnormalities. Shorter templates might have been favored by PCR, but patient and control samples were amplified and corrected together, so both groups would have been affected equally by any skew. Because the HLA sub-analyses included only small numbers of individuals, any influence of HLA type on TCRB rearrangement was left unresolved. A moderate but significant shortening of TCRB CDR3 length was observed in type 1 diabetes patients in all four CD4+ subsets.

Comments on this clone: Its antigen target is currently unknown. Base qualities are not recorded, but no much larger clone differs from it by a single base.

After removal of 8 bases from V and 1 base from J, the junction retains 9 bases not matched to a gene. Looking up the germline V gene (reference sequence) yields CDR1 MNHEY and CDR2 SMNVEV. The CDR3, from cysteine to phenylalanine, totals 17 residues. The kept DNA is CDR3 alone, 51 bases in frame from the first base. The entire amount of isolated RNA was reverse transcribed using the High Capacity cDNA Reverse Transcription Kit, so the sequenced TCRB transcripts were expressed ones. Deep immunoSEQ sequencing was applied to naive, central memory and regulatory T cell samples, giving an average of roughly 3.6 million total reads per sample. Sorted cells were lysed in RLT buffer and RNA was extracted with DNase-treated RNeasy Micro or Mini kits, depending on cell number. Each cell subset was processed on its own to prevent cross-contamination, while patient and healthy donor samples were processed together. The immunoSEQ multiplex PCR was used to amplify TCRB sequences from cDNA, generating 87-bp fragments that spanned the CDR3 region. The amplicons were sequenced using the Illumina HiSeq platform. The paper's processing steps were these. Synthetic template baselines were used to correct PCR bias computationally, reads within Hamming distance 2 were collapsed, and singletons that could not be merged were discarded. Reads were aligned to IMGT to assign V, D and J genes, CDR3 length, and insertions or deletions at six rearrangement sites. Within each subset, clonotype counts were normalized to the number of sorted cells before true diversity and Gini coefficients were calculated with the tcR R package. The overlap coefficient, calculated on TCRB nucleotide sequences, was used to quantify repertoire sharing. As a proxy for the pre-selection repertoire, out-of-frame TCRB sequences from naive cells were analyzed. As stored in TCRdb, this immuneACCESS dataset retains in-frame rearrangements with V and J assigned. A fraction of the clones does not appear; measured against another copy, unresolved V genes explain less than half of the discrepancy, and the remainder lacks a known reason. V and J calls and clone size come straight from that table; D and trimming were deduced from the DNA. For this sample there are 860,000 or so clones; 15% to 20% appear just once. Clones ranked in the top ten supply around 0.02% of the sample.

Each donor gave one peripheral blood draw, averaging roughly 120 mL, which was collected into heparinised tubes. Using a panel that included CD45RO, CCR7, CD25, CD127, CD95 and CD27, naive, central memory, regulatory and stem cell-like memory CD4+ T cells were sorted on a BD FACSAria II. Every sorted population had a purity above 95%. PBMCs were separated immediately by Lymphoprep density gradient centrifugation and were stained directly, without being cultured. So that batch effects would be minimized, each experiment stained and sorted samples in pairs, pairing one healthy donor with one patient.

The sequence links TRBV27 to TRBJ2-1, with 12 central nucleotides matching TRBD2. Sequenced sample: naive CD4+ T cells from blood. The label giving this sample's cell subset or site can be read as: true naive CD4+ T cells. The receptor comes from a woman aged 18-29 years in good health. The CDR3 amino acid sequence is: CASCRLAGVGSYNEQFF. In nucleotides, the sequence is TGTGCCAGCTGTAGACTAGCGGGAGTTGGATCCTACAATGAGCAGTTCTTC.